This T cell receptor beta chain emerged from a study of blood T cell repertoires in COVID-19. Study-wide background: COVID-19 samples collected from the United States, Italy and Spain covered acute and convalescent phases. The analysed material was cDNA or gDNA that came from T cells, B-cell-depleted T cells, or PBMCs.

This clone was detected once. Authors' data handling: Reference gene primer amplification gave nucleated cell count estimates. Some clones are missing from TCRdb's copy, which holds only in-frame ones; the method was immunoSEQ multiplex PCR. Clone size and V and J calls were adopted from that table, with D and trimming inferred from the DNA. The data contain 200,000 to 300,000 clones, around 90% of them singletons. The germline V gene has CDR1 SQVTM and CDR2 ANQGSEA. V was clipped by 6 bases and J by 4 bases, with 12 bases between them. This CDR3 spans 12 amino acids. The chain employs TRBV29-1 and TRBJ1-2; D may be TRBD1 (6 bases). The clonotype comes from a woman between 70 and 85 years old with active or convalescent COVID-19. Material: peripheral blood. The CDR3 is CSVMGDTYGYTF. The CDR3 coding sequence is TGCAGCGTAATGGGGGACACCTATGGCTACACCTTC.